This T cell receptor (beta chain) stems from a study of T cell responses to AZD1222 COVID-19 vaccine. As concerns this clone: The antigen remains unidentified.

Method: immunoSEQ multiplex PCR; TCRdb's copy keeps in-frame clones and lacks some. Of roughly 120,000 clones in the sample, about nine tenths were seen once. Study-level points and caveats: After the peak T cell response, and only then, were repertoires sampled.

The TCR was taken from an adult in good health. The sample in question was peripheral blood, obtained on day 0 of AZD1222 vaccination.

DNA of the CDR3: TGTGCCAGCAGCCAATTGAACACTGAAGCTTTCTTT. This translates into CASSQLNTEAFF. This chain connects TRBV9 to TRBJ1-1, with D hard to call. Trimming took off 4 bases at V and 0 bases at J, with 4 bases between the two ends. The CDR3 contains 12 residues. Germline V CDR1 and CDR2: SGDLS, YYNGEE.